This T cell receptor (beta chain) was identified in a study of blood T cell repertoires in COVID-19. Study-level background: T cells, B-cell-depleted T cells, or PBMCs supplied cDNA or gDNA.

Everyone who took part was 18 to 89 years old, and they came from about two dozen US areas. Donors were grouped by their self-reported clinical history. Cohort 3 donors were reported recovered after two negative PCRs, clearance, or symptom resolution. Only one count was recorded for this clone. Method: immunoSEQ multiplex PCR; TCRdb's copy keeps in-frame clones and lacks some. The data contain more than 250,000 clones, approximately 90% of them seen just once; the ten biggest clones take up 6%. Germline assignment: CDR1 LNHDA and CDR2 SQIVND (reference sequence). This CDR3 has 13 residues. Trimming left V 5 bases short and J 4 bases short, with 11 bases between.

Sequencing used PBMCs or T cells enriched from blood (not recorded which). The clonotype was recovered from a woman aged 40 to 49 who had recovered from COVID-19. This chain connects TRBV19 to TRBJ2-5, with D maybe TRBD1 (5 bases). The CDR3 sequence: CASSAGLLETQYF. The CDR3 DNA reads as TGTGCCAGTAGTGCAGGGTTGCTAGAGACCCAGTACTTC.